This T cell receptor beta chain was sequenced for a study of shared T cell receptors in the human thymus. TCRdb's table, derived via immunoSEQ multiplex PCR, lists solely in-frame clones and lacks some. The sample records approximately 730,000 clones, approximately 85% being singletons. The same specimen was also included in a second study, on human thymus T cells. As that study records: Thymus tissue was removed during corrective cardiac surgery. Thymic and blood repertoires appeared to carry a bias in their V and J gene usage. Thymic repertoires from unrelated individuals overlapped highly, related research reported.

The specimen sequenced was thymocytes. The clonotype originates from a girl under three years old with a congenital heart defect.

The CDR3 loop reads CASTSTGPYGYTF. DNA of the CDR3: TGTGCCAGCACCTCGACAGGTCCTTATGGCTACACCTTC. The rearrangement joins TRBV6-1 to TRBJ1-2; TRBD1 is a possible D gene (6 bases). This CDR3 has 13 amino acids. The V and J ends lost 7 bases and 5 bases respectively, with 14 bases between them. Germline V gives CDR1 MNHNS, CDR2 SASEGT.